A single sample is the source of the 28 T cell receptor beta chains below, sequenced in a study of blood T cell repertoires in COVID-19. Sequencing used immunoSEQ multiplex PCR; TCRdb keeps in-frame clones, though not all of them. The repertoire consists of roughly 210,000 clones, with around 84% occurring once and the leading ten covering about 10%. Input material: peripheral blood. The receptors originated from a woman of 80 years or more with COVID-19, enrolled during active disease.

This clone showed up just once. This chain connects TRBV7-3 to TRBJ1-1; a possible D gene is TRBD1 (6 bases). The V end was cut by 5 bases, the J end by 4 bases, with 11 bases between. CDR1 SGHTA and CDR2 FQGTGA come from the germline V gene. This CDR3 has 13 residues. The CDR3 bases are TGTGCCAGCAGCCCCCAAGGGGGCACTGAAGCTTTCTTT. Protein sequence: CASSPQGGTEAFF.

This clone has just a few counts. The J gene is TRBJ1-6, the V gene TRBV7-3; D gene ambiguous. The CDR3 covers 13 residues. Germline V gene sequence: CDR1 SGHTA, CDR2 FQGTGA. V was trimmed by 1 base and J by 9 bases, leaving 7 bases between them. CDR3 in amino acids: CASSLMEGSPLHF. CDR3 nucleotides: TGTGCCAGCAGCTTAATGGAGGGTTCACCCCTCCACTTT.

The genes are TRBV19 and TRBJ1-5; D is unclear. The CDR3 runs to 16 residues. The germline V and J ends were trimmed by 5 bases and 3 bases, with 17 bases remaining between them. Germline V gene sequence: CDR1 LNHDA, CDR2 SQIVND (reference sequence). CDR3 sequence (DNA): TGTGCCAGTAGTGCGAAGGGAGACACGCTCAATCAGCCCCAGCATTTT. Translated: CASSAKGDTLNQPQHF.

The table lists this clone with a few counts. The chain uses TRBV5-1 and TRBJ1-1, with D possibly being TRBD1 (5 bases). V lost 4 bases, J lost 4 bases, and 20 bases lay in between. The V gene's germline CDR1 is SGHRS and CDR2 YFSETQ. The CDR3 is 16 amino acids. As DNA, the CDR3 is TGCGCCAGCAGCCTAGGCCCTACAGGCCTAGGCACTGAAGCTTTCTTT. It yields the protein CASSLGPTGLGTEAFF.

The chain joins TRBV4-1 to TRBJ1-2, with TRBD1 matching over 7 bases. In germline, CDR1 is MGHRA, CDR2 YSYEKL. J lost 5 bases, V lost 3 bases, and 9 bases had no gene match. The CDR3 is 15 amino acids. For the CDR3, the DNA is TGCGCCAGCAGCCACTCGTCGGGACAGAAGTATGGCTACACCTTC. It translates to CASSHSSGQKYGYTF.

There are a few counts of this clone. V and J are TRBV24-1 and TRBJ1-5; possibly TRBD1 for D (6 bases). CDR1 is KGHDR, CDR2 SFDVKD, per germline. CDR3 size: 15 residues. V lost 5 bases to trimming and J lost 4 bases, with 14 bases between them. The CDR3 DNA sequence: TGTGCCACCAGTGGCACAGGGAGGGGAAATCAGCCCCAGCATTTT. This gives the protein CATSGTGRGNQPQHF.

In this sample, this clone turned up a few times. The chain is built from TRBV7-9 and TRBJ2-3; 11 bases are shared with TRBD1. Germline loops: CDR1 SEHNR, CDR2 FQNEAQ (reference sequence). J lost 8 bases, V lost 5 bases, and 6 bases had no gene match. The CDR3 runs to 14 residues. For the CDR3, the DNA is TGTGCCAGCAGCGCGGACAGGGGGCCGGGTACGCAGTATTTT. Protein: CASSADRGPGTQYF.

The rearrangement uses TRBV12-3 or TRBV12-4 and TRBJ1-2; TRBD1 agrees at 9 bases. The J segment lost 8 bases and the V segment lost 7 bases, leaving 5 bases of the junction unmatched. The CDR3 covers 12 residues. CDR3 in DNA: TGTGCCAGCACGGACAGGGGAGGAGGCTACACCTTC. It codes for CASTDRGGGYTF.

The V gene is TRBV7-6, the J gene TRBJ2-4; 7 nucleotides line up with TRBD1. Germline CDR1 is SGHVS and CDR2 is FNYEAQ. The CDR3 consists of 13 residues. V lost 2 bases, J lost 9 bases, and 4 bases stayed unmatched. The CDR3 nucleotides read TGTGCCAGCAGCTTAACCCGGGACAGCATTCAGTACTTC. Translated: CASSLTRDSIQYF.

V usage is TRBV15 and J usage is TRBJ1-2; TRBD1 matches at 8 bases. CDR1 is LNHNV, CDR2 YYDKDF, per germline (reference sequence). Trimming cost V 1 base and J 4 bases; bases outside gene matches: 8. The CDR3 contains 16 residues. The CDR3, as DNA: TGTGCCACCAGCAGAGCCCGGACAGGGCATATCTATGGCTACACCTTC. Residues: CATSRARTGHIYGYTF.

The V call is TRBV10-3, the J call TRBJ1-2; possible D gene TRBD1, 5 bases. Germline-derived CDR1 and CDR2 are ENHRY and SYGVKD. The CDR3 sequence is 12 residues long. V lost 4 bases to trimming and J lost 7 bases, with 10 bases between them. CDR3 DNA sequence: TGTGCCATCAGTGGGGCAGGGCCTGGCTACACCTTC. Protein sequence: CAISGAGPGYTF.

The chain uses TRBV27 and TRBJ1-1, with no clear D. The CDR3 consists of 12 residues. V lost 4 bases to trimming and J lost 4 bases, with 7 bases between them. CDR1 MNHEY and CDR2 SMNVEV come from the germline V gene (reference sequence). CDR3 protein: CASSSRFTEAFF. The CDR3 DNA reads as TGTGCCAGCAGTTCCAGGTTCACTGAAGCTTTCTTT.

The chain links TRBV28 to TRBJ1-5, with 7 positions matching TRBD1. Germline-derived CDR1 and CDR2 are MDHEN and SYDVKM. The CDR3 spans 16 residues. J was trimmed by 0 bases and V by 5 bases; bases with no gene match: 7. In DNA, the CDR3 is TGTGCCAGCAGTCCCCTCGGGACAGTTAGCAATCAGCCCCAGCATTTT. Its translation is CASSPLGTVSNQPQHF.

This clone was counted between two and nine times. V and J are TRBV6-1 and TRBJ2-7; the D is unclear. The V gene lost 1 base and the J gene lost 9 bases, with 4 bases spanning the gap. In germline, CDR1 is MNHNS, CDR2 SASEGT. The CDR3 has 10 residues. CDR3 region: CASSEGPQYF. CDR3 nucleotide sequence: TGTGCCAGCAGTGAAGGGCCGCAGTACTTC.

This rearrangement joins TRBV19 to TRBJ2-7, with 9 positions matching TRBD1. Germline V lookup: CDR1 LNHDA, CDR2 SQIVND (reference sequence). CDR3 size: 16 residues. Germline trimming cut 3 bases from V and 2 bases from J; bases unmatched to any gene: 8. The CDR3, as DNA: TGTGCCAGTAGTATGGGGACAGGGTACGCAACCTACGAGCAGTACTTC. Protein sequence: CASSMGTGYATYEQYF.

V gene TRBV29-1 combines with J gene TRBJ2-3; D not certain. The V gene's germline CDR1 is SQVTM and CDR2 ANQGSEA. V lost 4 bases to trimming and J lost 1 base, with 6 bases between them. CDR3 length equals 12 residues. The CDR3 is CSVVVGTDTQYF. The DNA of the CDR3 is TGCAGCGTTGTAGTGGGCACAGATACGCAGTATTTT.

V and J are TRBV15 and TRBJ2-6, with D possibly matching TRBD1 (6 bases). V lost 5 bases and J 0 bases, leaving 17 bases between the germline ends. Germline V gene data show CDR1 as LNHNV and CDR2 as YYDKDF (reference sequence). This CDR3 contains 18 residues. CDR3 DNA sequence: TGTGCCACCAGCGGACGATTTGACAGGTTCTCTGGGGCCAACGTCCTGACTTTC. It yields the protein CATSGRFDRFSGANVLTF.

The CDR3: CASSPRQGDPVEQYV. In DNA, the CDR3 is TGTGCCAGCTCACCAAGACAGGGGGACCCGGTCGAGCAGTACGTC. This chain links TRBV18 with TRBJ2-7; 9 nucleotides agree with TRBD1. The CDR3 contains 15 residues. With 2 bases clipped from V and 6 bases from J, the junction kept 8 bases outside the gene matches. Germline lookup yields CDR1 KGHSH and CDR2 LQKENI.

A note on this clone: The same CDR3 is also encoded by other DNA sequences in this sample. V is TRBV5-1 and J is TRBJ1-1; the D is unclear. The CDR3 extends over 12 amino acids. V was shortened by 4 bases and J by 1 base, with 5 bases between the two germline ends. Per the germline V gene, CDR1 is SGHRS and CDR2 is YFSETQ. As DNA, the CDR3 is TGCGCCAGCAGCCGGGGGAACACTGAAGCTTTCTTT. This gives the protein CASSRGNTEAFF.

A single count supports this clone. This chain uses TRBV3-1 (or the pseudogene TRBV3-2) with TRBJ2-7; possibly TRBD2 for D (5 bases). The CDR3 totals 15 residues. V was clipped by 5 bases and J by 0 bases, with 14 bases between them. Germline V gives CDR1 LGHDT, CDR2 YNNKEL (reference sequence). The CDR3 nucleotides read TGTGCCAGCAGCAACCGGGAATCCAACTCCTACGAGCAGTACTTC. It encodes CASSNRESNSYEQYF.

This chain joins TRBV7-9 and TRBJ1-2; D possibly corresponds to TRBD1 (6 bases). CDR3 length: 16 residues. Germline CDR1 SEHNR, CDR2 FQNEAQ (reference sequence). Trimming stripped 2 bases from V and 7 bases from J, with 20 bases between. The CDR3 DNA reads TGTGCCAGCAGCTTACGAGGGGGTAAGGGTGTCGGTGGCTACACCTTC. Amino acids: CASSLRGGKGVGGYTF.

The gene calls are TRBV7-8 and TRBJ2-3; 15 nucleotides align to TRBD2. Unmatched junction bases numbered 14, after V lost 6 bases and J lost 7 bases. CDR1 is SGHVS and CDR2 is FQNEAQ in the germline V gene. This CDR3 has 18 residues. The DNA for the CDR3 is TGTGCCAGCAGACAGGGGACTAGCGGGGGGCCAAGGAGTAATACGCAGTATTTT. Translated, it gives CASRQGTSGGPRSNTQYF. Full variable domain (outside the CDR3, taken from reference TRBV7-8 and TRBJ2-3): GAGVSQSPRYKVAKRGQDVALRCDPISGHVSLFWYQQALGQGPEFLTYFQNEAQLDKSGLPSDRFFAERPEGSVSTLKIQRTQQEDSAVYLCASRQGTSGGPRSNTQYFGPGTRLTVL.

The sample holds one count of this clone. V gene TRBV5-8 combines with J gene TRBJ2-3; 9 bases map to TRBD2. Germline V lookup: CDR1 SGHTS, CDR2 YDEGEE. Trimming cost V 3 bases and J 4 bases; bases outside gene matches: 9. The CDR3 runs to 16 residues. CDR3 sequence reads: CASSYSTSGTPDTQYF. CDR3 coding DNA: TGTGCCAGCAGCTACTCGACTAGCGGAACCCCAGATACGCAGTATTTT.

CDR3 in DNA: TGTGCCAGTAGTTCCGGGACAGAAGATGAAAAACTGTTTTTT. Amino acids: CASSSGTEDEKLFF. The rearrangement uses TRBV19 and TRBJ1-4, with 7 bases lining up with TRBD1. The trim removed 5 bases at V and 6 bases at J, leaving 6 bases unmatched. The CDR3 totals 14 residues. Looked up from germline, CDR1 is LNHDA and CDR2 is SQIVND (reference sequence).

V and J are TRBV27 and TRBJ2-1, with D perhaps TRBD2 (5 bases). V lost 8 bases and J lost 0, with 17 bases in between. CDR1 MNHEY and CDR2 SMNVEV come from the germline V gene (reference sequence). The CDR3 consists of 16 residues. The CDR3 region is CASATSGGISYNEQFF. DNA for the CDR3: TGTGCCAGCGCGACCAGCGGCGGTATCTCCTACAATGAGCAGTTCTTC.

The chain is built from TRBV2 and TRBJ2-1, with 8 bases matching TRBD1. V trimming: 8 bases; J trimming: 5 bases; junction bases outside the gene matches: 5. CDR3 length: 13 amino acids. Germline loops: CDR1 SNHLY, CDR2 FYNNEI. The CDR3 spells CASGGQVNNEQFF. DNA of the CDR3: TGTGCCAGCGGGGGACAGGTAAACAATGAGCAGTTCTTC.

The chain joins TRBV7-9 to TRBJ1-6; the D gene is possibly TRBD1 (6 bases). The germline V gene encodes CDR1 SEHNR and CDR2 FQNEAQ (reference sequence). CDR3 length: 14 residues. V was clipped by 4 bases and J by 7 bases, with 11 bases between them. This chain's CDR3 is CASSSGGRNSPLHF. CDR3 DNA sequence: TGTGCCAGCAGCTCGGGGGGCCGGAATTCACCCCTCCACTTT.

The V gene is TRBV24-1, the J gene TRBJ2-3, with 8 bases that match TRBD2. Germline trimming cut 4 bases from V and 6 bases from J; bases unmatched to any gene: 5. The germline V gene has CDR1 KGHDR and CDR2 SFDVKD. The CDR3 is 14 residues long. The CDR3 is CATSEAGVRDTQYF. The CDR3 coding sequence is TGTGCCACCAGTGAAGCGGGGGTACGCGATACGCAGTATTTT.